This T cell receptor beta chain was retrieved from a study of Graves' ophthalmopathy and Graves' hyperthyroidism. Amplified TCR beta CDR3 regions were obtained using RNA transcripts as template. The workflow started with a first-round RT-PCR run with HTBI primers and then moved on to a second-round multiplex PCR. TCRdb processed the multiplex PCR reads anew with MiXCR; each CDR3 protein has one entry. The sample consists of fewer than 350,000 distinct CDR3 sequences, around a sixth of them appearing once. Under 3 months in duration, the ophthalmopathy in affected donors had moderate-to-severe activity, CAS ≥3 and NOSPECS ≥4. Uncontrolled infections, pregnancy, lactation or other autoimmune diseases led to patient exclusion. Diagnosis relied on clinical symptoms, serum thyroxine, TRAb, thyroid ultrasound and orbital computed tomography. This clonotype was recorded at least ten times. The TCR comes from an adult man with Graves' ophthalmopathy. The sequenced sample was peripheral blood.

CDR3 in amino acids: CASSSKQRGNTEAFF. As DNA, the CDR3 is TGTGCCAGCAGCTCAAAACAGAGAGGGAACACTGAAGCTTTCTTT. The genes are TRBV7-2 and TRBJ1-1, with no clear D. The germline V and J ends were trimmed by 4 bases and 1 base, with 13 bases remaining between them. Germline assignment: CDR1 SGHTA and CDR2 FQGNSA. The CDR3 runs 15 residues.